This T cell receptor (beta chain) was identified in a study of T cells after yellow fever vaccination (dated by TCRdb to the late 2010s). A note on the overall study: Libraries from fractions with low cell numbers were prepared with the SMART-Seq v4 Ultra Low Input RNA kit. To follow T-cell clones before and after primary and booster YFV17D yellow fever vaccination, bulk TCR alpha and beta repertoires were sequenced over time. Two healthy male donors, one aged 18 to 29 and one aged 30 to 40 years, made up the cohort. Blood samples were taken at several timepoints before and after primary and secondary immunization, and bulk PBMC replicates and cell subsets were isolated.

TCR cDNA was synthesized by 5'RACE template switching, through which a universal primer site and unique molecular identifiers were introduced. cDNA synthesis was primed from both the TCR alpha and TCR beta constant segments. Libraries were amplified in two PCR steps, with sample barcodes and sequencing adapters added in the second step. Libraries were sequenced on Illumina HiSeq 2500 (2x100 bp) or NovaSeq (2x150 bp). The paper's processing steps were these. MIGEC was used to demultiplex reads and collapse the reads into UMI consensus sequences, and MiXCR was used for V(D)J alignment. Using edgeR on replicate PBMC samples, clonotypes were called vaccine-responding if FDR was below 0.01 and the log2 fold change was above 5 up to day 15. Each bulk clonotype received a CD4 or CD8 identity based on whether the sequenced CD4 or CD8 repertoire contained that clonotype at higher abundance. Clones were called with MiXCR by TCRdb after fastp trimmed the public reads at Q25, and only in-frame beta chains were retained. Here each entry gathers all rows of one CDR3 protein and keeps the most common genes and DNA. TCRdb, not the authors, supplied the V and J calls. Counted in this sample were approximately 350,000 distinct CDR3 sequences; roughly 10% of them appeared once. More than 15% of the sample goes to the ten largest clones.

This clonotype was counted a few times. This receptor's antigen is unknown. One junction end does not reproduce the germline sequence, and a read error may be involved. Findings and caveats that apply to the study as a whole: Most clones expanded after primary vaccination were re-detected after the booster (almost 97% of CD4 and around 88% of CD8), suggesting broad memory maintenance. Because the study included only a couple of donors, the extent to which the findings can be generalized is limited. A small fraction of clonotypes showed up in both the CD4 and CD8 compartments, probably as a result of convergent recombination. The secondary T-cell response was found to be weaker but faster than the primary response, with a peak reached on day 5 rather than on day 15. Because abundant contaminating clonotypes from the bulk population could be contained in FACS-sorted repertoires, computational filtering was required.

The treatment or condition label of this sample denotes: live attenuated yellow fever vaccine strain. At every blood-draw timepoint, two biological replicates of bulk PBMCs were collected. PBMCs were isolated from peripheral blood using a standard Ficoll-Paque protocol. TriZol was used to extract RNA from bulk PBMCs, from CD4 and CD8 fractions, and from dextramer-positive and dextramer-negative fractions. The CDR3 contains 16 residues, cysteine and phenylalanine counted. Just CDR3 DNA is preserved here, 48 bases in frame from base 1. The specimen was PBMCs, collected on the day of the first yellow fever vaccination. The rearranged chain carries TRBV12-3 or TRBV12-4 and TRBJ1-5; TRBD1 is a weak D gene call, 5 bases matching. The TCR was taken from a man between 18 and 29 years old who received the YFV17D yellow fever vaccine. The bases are TGTGCCAGCAATTTAGGGTTCAGGGCTAAGGATCAGCCCCAGCATTTT. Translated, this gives CASNLGFRAKDQPQHF.